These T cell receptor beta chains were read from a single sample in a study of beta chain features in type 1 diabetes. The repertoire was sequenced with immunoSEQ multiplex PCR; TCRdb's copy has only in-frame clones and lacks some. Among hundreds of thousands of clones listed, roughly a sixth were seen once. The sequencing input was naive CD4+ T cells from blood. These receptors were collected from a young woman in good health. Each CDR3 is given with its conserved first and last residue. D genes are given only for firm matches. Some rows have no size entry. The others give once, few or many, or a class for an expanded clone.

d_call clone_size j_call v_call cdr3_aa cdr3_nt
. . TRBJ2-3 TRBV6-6 CASSYHTTGATDTQYF TGTGCCAGCAGTTACCACACAACCGGAGCCACAGATACGCAGTATTTT
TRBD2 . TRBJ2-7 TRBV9 CASSVVTSGPYEQYF TGTGCCAGCAGCGTAGTTACTAGCGGACCCTACGAGCAGTACTTC
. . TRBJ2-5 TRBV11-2 CASSSAETQYF TGTGCCAGCAGCTCCGCCGAGACCCAGTACTTC
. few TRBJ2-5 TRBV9 CASSVGLNQETQYF TGTGCCAGCAGCGTAGGACTAAACCAAGAGACCCAGTACTTC
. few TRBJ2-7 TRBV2 CASKGGREPPEQYF TGTGCCAGCAAAGGGGGACGGGAACCTCCCGAGCAGTACTTC
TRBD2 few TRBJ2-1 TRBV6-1 CASSLAGTQFGEQFF TGTGCCAGCAGTTTAGCGGGAACACAATTTGGTGAGCAGTTCTTC
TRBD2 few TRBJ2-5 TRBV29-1 CSVERDSGRARETQYF TGCAGCGTTGAAAGGGATAGCGGGAGGGCCAGAGAGACCCAGTACTTC
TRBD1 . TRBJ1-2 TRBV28 CASSGDRGLDGYTF TGTGCCAGCAGTGGGGACAGGGGGCTCGATGGCTACACCTTC
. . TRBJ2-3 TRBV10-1 CASSPGTGDTQYF TGCGCCAGCAGCCCCGGAACGGGAGATACGCAGTATTTT
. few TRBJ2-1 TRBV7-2 CASSLTGTQHNEQFF TGTGCCAGCAGCTTAACCGGGACACAGCACAATGAGCAGTTCTTC
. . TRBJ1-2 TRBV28 CASSPYPNYGYTF TGTGCCAGCAGTCCCTATCCTAACTATGGCTACACCTTC
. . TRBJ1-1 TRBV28 CASRVQNTEAFF TGTGCCAGCAGGGTCCAGAACACTGAAGCTTTCTTT
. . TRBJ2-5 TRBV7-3 CASSLGASPQETQYF TGTGCCAGCAGCCTCGGAGCCTCTCCCCAAGAGACCCAGTACTTC
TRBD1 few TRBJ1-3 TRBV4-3 CASSQGDRGPNTIYF TGCGCCAGCAGCCAAGGGGACAGGGGGCCGAACACCATATATTTT
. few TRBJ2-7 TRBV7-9 CASSPPGTEGGYEQYF TGTGCCAGCAGCCCACCAGGTACGGAGGGAGGCTACGAGCAGTACTTC
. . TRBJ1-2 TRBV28 CASSSSYGYTF TGTGCCAGCAGTTCAAGCTATGGCTACACCTTC
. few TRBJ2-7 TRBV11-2 CASSSLLPYEQYF TGTGCCAGCAGCTCGCTACTGCCCTACGAGCAGTACTTC
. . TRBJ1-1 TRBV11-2 CASSLDPGTHTEAFF TGTGCCAGCAGCTTAGATCCGGGGACGCACACTGAAGCTTTCTTT
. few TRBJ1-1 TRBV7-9 CASSLEENTEAFF TGTGCCAGCAGCTTGGAGGAGAACACTGAAGCTTTCTTT
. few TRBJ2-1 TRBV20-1 CSAPYNEQFF TGCAGTGCTCCATACAATGAGCAGTTCTTC
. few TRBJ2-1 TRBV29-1 CSVHAHEQFF TGCAGCGTTCACGCCCATGAGCAGTTCTTC
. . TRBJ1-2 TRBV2 CASNQDHYGYTF TGTGCCAGCAACCAGGATCACTATGGCTACACCTTC
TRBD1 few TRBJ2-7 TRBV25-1 CASSVTGTGSYEQYF TGTGCCAGCAGTGTGACAGGGACCGGCTCCTACGAGCAGTACTTC
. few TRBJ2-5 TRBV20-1 CSAKYRETQYF TGCAGTGCCAAGTATCGTGAGACCCAGTACTTC
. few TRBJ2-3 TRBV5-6 CANKFRDTQYF TGTGCCAACAAATTCAGAGATACGCAGTATTTT
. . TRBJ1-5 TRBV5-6 CASSSYGGNNQPQHF TGTGCCAGCAGCTCCTATGGAGGGAACAATCAGCCCCAGCATTTT